The T cell receptor (beta chain) under discussion was sequenced for a study of T cell responses to AZD1222 COVID-19 vaccine. Trimming removed 0 bases from V and 2 bases from J, with 15 bases in between. Per germline, CDR1 SGDLS and CDR2 YYNGEE. The CDR3 has 16 residues. Data came from immunoSEQ multiplex PCR; TCRdb stores just in-frame clones and leaves some out. The repertoire holds 80,000 or so clones, about 92% seen once, with roughly 5.1% in the top ten. Second doses were pooled across both intervals (about 4 or about 12 weeks). The sequenced sample was peripheral blood, obtained 28 days after the second AZD1222 dose. The TCR sequence derives from an adult who received the AZD1222 COVID-19 vaccine. The chain combines TRBV9 with TRBJ2-7, with D maybe TRBD2 (6 bases). CDR3 region: CASSVGDGGLTYEQYF. In nucleotides, the CDR3 is TGTGCCAGCAGCGTAGGAGACGGAGGACTAACCTACGAGCAGTACTTC.